One sample yielded the 9 T cell receptor beta chains listed below, sequenced in a study of beta chain features in type 1 diabetes. Sequenced material consisted of expressed TCRB transcripts (all of the isolated RNA was reverse transcribed). Clones were read by immunoSEQ multiplex PCR, and TCRdb kept only the in-frame ones, dropping some. The sample lists a few hundred thousand clones; about 16% were seen once. Material for sequencing was naive CD4+ T cells from blood. The receptors stem from a woman under 30 in good health.

In its sample, this clone was seen a few times. The chain is built from TRBV5-4 and TRBJ1-2; 9 bases match TRBD1. CDR1 and CDR2 (germline): SGHNT, YYREEE (reference sequence). The V segment lost 3 bases and the J segment 6 bases; nucleotides outside the gene matches: 3. CDR3 length: 13 amino acids. The CDR3 here is CASSWGQGNGYTF. The CDR3 bases are TGTGCCAGCAGCTGGGGACAGGGAAATGGCTACACCTTC.

The V call is TRBV30, the J call TRBJ1-4; no reliable D call. The V gene's germline CDR1 is GTSNPN and CDR2 SVGIG (reference sequence). Trimming left V 0 bases short and J 7 bases short, with 15 bases between. The CDR3 runs 15 residues. CDR3 in DNA: TGTGCCTGGAGTGTATTGGGGTCCGGGAGTGAAAAACTGTTTTTT. Its translation: CAWSVLGSGSEKLFF.

This clone was detected only a few times. This sequence joins TRBV19 and TRBJ1-5; D is perhaps TRBD1 (5 bases). Germline loops: CDR1 LNHDA, CDR2 SQIVND (reference sequence). The V gene lost 3 bases and the J gene lost 7 bases, with 10 bases spanning the gap. The length of the CDR3 is 13 residues. CDR3 coding DNA: TGTGCCAGTAGTATGGAGGGGCGACAGCCCCAGCATTTT. This gives the protein CASSMEGRQPQHF.

The rearrangement joins TRBV27 to TRBJ2-1; TRBD2 matches at 12 bases. The CDR3 consists of 16 residues. Germline V gene data show CDR1 as MNHEY and CDR2 as SMNVEV (reference sequence). Germline trimming cut 7 bases from V and 6 bases from J; bases unmatched to any gene: 10. CDR3 in DNA: TGTGCCAGCAACCGACTAGCGGGAGTTCGCGGCAATGAGCAGTTCTTC. Translated, it gives CASNRLAGVRGNEQFF.

The chain links TRBV30 to TRBJ2-5, with 9 nucleotides matching TRBD2. Trimming at V came to 0 bases and at J to 0 bases, leaving 8 bases not matched to a gene. The CDR3 contains 17 residues. Germline V lookup: CDR1 GTSNPN, CDR2 SVGIG (reference sequence). The CDR3 protein is CAWSVQREESYQETQYF. DNA for the CDR3: TGTGCCTGGAGTGTCCAGCGGGAGGAGTCGTACCAAGAGACCCAGTACTTC.

The chain recombines TRBV28 with TRBJ1-2; 9 nucleotides align to TRBD1. The J segment lost 4 bases and the V segment lost 5 bases, leaving 11 bases of the junction unmatched. The CDR3 consists of 16 residues. Germline V CDR1 and CDR2: MDHEN, SYDVKM. CDR3 bases: TGTGCCAGCAGTCAGGACAGGGGCGGCCTCGGCTATGGCTACACCTTC. Translation gives CASSQDRGGLGYGYTF.

In its sample, this clone was seen a few times. V gene TRBV27 combines with J gene TRBJ2-1, with D maybe TRBD2 (5 bases). The CDR3 is 13 amino acids. Germline assignment: CDR1 MNHEY and CDR2 SMNVEV (reference sequence). V lost 6 bases, J lost 8 bases, and 14 bases lay in between. CDR3 bases: TGTGCCAGCAGAAAAAATAGCGCGGATGAGCAGTTCTTC. This encodes CASRKNSADEQFF.

The V and J genes are TRBV2 and TRBJ2-3; 10 bases align to TRBD2. The germline CDR1 and CDR2 sequences are SNHLY and FYNNEI. The CDR3 extends over 17 amino acids. J gave up 6 bases and V 1 base, and 10 bases lay outside the gene matches. CDR3 amino acids: CASSEGAGGLDGDTQYF. The CDR3 DNA sequence: TGTGCCAGCAGTGAAGGAGCGGGAGGGCTCGATGGCGATACGCAGTATTTT.

The rearrangement links TRBV7-8 to TRBJ2-1; maybe TRBD2 (5 bases). This CDR3 has 14 residues. Germline CDR1 SGHVS, CDR2 FQNEAQ. V lost 1 base, J lost 6 bases, and 10 bases lay in between. The CDR3 reads CASSLGGLGNEQFF. The CDR3 bases are TGTGCCAGCAGCTTAGGAGGACTGGGCAATGAGCAGTTCTTC.